This TCR beta chain was retrieved from a study of blood T cell repertoires in COVID-19. Trimming removed 6 bases at V and 0 bases at J, with 15 bases between. The CDR3 spans 15 residues. Germline assignment: CDR1 SGHAT and CDR2 FQNNGV. TCRdb's table, derived via immunoSEQ multiplex PCR, lists solely in-frame clones and lacks some. The sample yields a few hundred thousand clones, around 91% seen once. This clone has a handful of counts. The gene calls are TRBV11-2 and TRBJ2-7, with D perhaps matching TRBD2 (6 bases). Sequences were obtained from PBMCs or T cells enriched from blood (not recorded which). The clonotype comes from a young man who had recovered from COVID-19. Here the CDR3 reads CASSPVGGYSYEQYF. The CDR3 region has the DNA TGTGCCAGCAGTCCCGTGGGGGGTTACTCCTACGAGCAGTACTTC.